These T cell receptor beta chains were read from a single sample in a study of shared clonotypes between healthy human individuals. The assay was immunoSEQ multiplex PCR, and TCRdb's table has in-frame clones only and misses some. The table lists over 850,000 clones, around three quarters of them singletons, with about 0.52% in the top ten. The sample consisted of memory CD4+ T cells from PBMCs. The receptors were gathered from a man in his late teens or twenties in good health. Some clones in this sample may be carry-over from other donors' samples. Both conserved end residues are part of each CDR3. The order of the fields is V gene, D gene, clone size, J gene, CDR3 DNA, CDR3 protein. D genes are given only for firm matches. Not every row has a clone size; where given, it reads once, few, many or a size class.

TRBV25-1	TRBD1	-	TRBJ2-1	TGTGCCAGCAGTGAACAGACAGGGGAAGGAAACAATGAGCAGTTCTTC	CASSEQTGEGNNEQFF
TRBV5-1	-	-	TRBJ2-7	TGCGCCAGCAGCTTGGGGGCCCGGGACGAGCAGTACTTC	CASSLGARDEQYF
TRBV5-5	TRBD2	-	TRBJ2-7	TGTGCCAGCAGCTTGGTTGGACTAGCCGGCTACGAGCAGTACTTC	CASSLVGLAGYEQYF
TRBV6-6	-	-	TRBJ1-4	TGTGCCAGTAGGGGAAACCTTGGAGGTGAAAAACTGTTTTTT	CASRGNLGGEKLFF
TRBV2	-	-	TRBJ2-1	TGTGCCAGCAGTGCGGACGTCCCCTCCTACAATGAGCAGTTCTTC	CASSADVPSYNEQFF
TRBV28	TRBD2	-	TRBJ2-1	TGTGCCAGCAGTCCGACAGGGCGGGGGGGCGAGCAGTTCTTC	CASSPTGRGGEQFF
TRBV2	-	-	TRBJ2-7	TGTGCCAGCAGTGGAAGGGGGGGAGGGCCTGGAGAGCAGTACTTC	CASSGRGGGPGEQYF
TRBV5-4	TRBD2	many	TRBJ2-7	TGTGCCAGCAGCAGGCTCGGACTAGCATCCTACGAGCAGTACTTC	CASSRLGLASYEQYF
TRBV15	TRBD2	-	TRBJ2-1	TGTGCCACCAGCAGCGTTGGGACTAGCGGATACAATGAGCAGTTCTTC	CATSSVGTSGYNEQFF
TRBV7-8	-	-	TRBJ2-7	TGTGCCAGCAGGATCCTAGCGGACAGCACCTACGAGCAGTACTTC	CASRILADSTYEQYF
TRBV6-5	TRBD2	few	TRBJ2-3	TGTGCCAGCAGGCCGGGACTAGCGCGAACAGATACGCAGTATTTT	CASRPGLARTDTQYF
TRBV28	-	-	TRBJ1-2	TGTGCCAGCAGTTTATCCGGGGGTTGGGGCTACACCTTC	CASSLSGGWGYTF
TRBV11-1	-	few	TRBJ2-7	TGTGCCAGCAGCTATTTCTACGAGCAGTACTTC	CASSYFYEQYF
TRBV6-5	-	once	TRBJ1-1	TGTGCCAGCAGTTACGGGGTTCGACAGACGAACACTGAAGCTTTCTTT	CASSYGVRQTNTEAFF
TRBV18	TRBD2	few	TRBJ2-2	TGTGCCAGCTCACCAATGGCGGGAGTAGACGGGGAGCTGTTTTTT	CASSPMAGVDGELFF
TRBV7-2	-	-	TRBJ1-2	TGTGCCAGCAGCTTAGTTCTTTATGGCTACACCTTC	CASSLVLYGYTF
TRBV25-1	-	-	TRBJ2-4	TGTGCCAGCAGTGAACTTGGTAGGGAGGCCAAAAACATTCAGTACTTC	CASSELGREAKNIQYF
TRBV9	TRBD2	-	TRBJ2-1	TGTGCCAGCTCGGGAGGCGTGAAGGATTACAATGAGCAGTTCTTC	CASSGGVKDYNEQFF
TRBV5-1	TRBD2	-	TRBJ2-2	TGCGCCAGCAGCTTGGTTCCTAGCGGGAGTTCGAACACCGGGGAGCTGTTTTTT	CASSLVPSGSSNTGELFF
TRBV27	-	-	TRBJ1-1	TGTGCCAGCAGTTTAGGGGGGAGCCTGAGCACTGAAGCTTTCTTT	CASSLGGSLSTEAFF
TRBV6-1	-	-	TRBJ2-5	TGTGCCAGCAGTGAAGCAGGAGGGGCGGCTCCCTTCCGGGAGACCCAGTACTTC	CASSEAGGAAPFRETQYF
TRBV30	-	-	TRBJ1-5	TGTGCCTGGAGTGTAGCAGAGGATCAGCCCCAGCATTTT	CAWSVAEDQPQHF
TRBV18	-	once	TRBJ2-1	TGTGCCAGCTCACCACGAGCGGCCTCCTACAATGAGCAGTTCTTC	CASSPRAASYNEQFF
TRBV18	-	-	TRBJ2-2	TGTGCCAGCTCACCATTCCCCGGGGAGCTGTTTTTT	CASSPFPGELFF
TRBV11-2	-	few	TRBJ2-2	TGTGCCAGCAGCCCGAGGGAGCGGCGGGGCACCGGGGAGCTGTTTTTT	CASSPRERRGTGELFF
TRBV6-6	-	-	TRBJ2-1	TGTGCCAGCACCAAGAGCGGTTTCTCCTACAATGAGCAGTTCTTC	CASTKSGFSYNEQFF
TRBV4-1	TRBD2	many	TRBJ2-1	TGCGCCAGCAGCCGATCGGGACTAGCGGGACCCAATGAGCAGTTCTTC	CASSRSGLAGPNEQFF
TRBV7-9	-	-	TRBJ2-5	TGTGCCAGCAGCACTCCCAGGGGCTGGGAGACCCAGTACTTC	CASSTPRGWETQYF
TRBV10-3	-	-	TRBJ2-7	TGTGCCATCAGTGAGTCGCAGGGAGGTACCCACGAGCAGTACTTC	CAISESQGGTHEQYF
TRBV6-1	-	-	TRBJ2-1	TGTGCCAGCAGAGCGACGAGGGACCAGTTCTTC	CASRATRDQFF
TRBV6-5	-	-	TRBJ2-7	TGTGCCAGCAGATCCGACTGGTACGAGCAGTACTTC	CASRSDWYEQYF
TRBV6-5	TRBD1	-	TRBJ2-3	TGTGCCAGCAGTTTAGGGGGCGGAACTGGAACAGATACGCAGTATTTT	CASSLGGGTGTDTQYF
TRBV7-9	-	-	TRBJ2-3	TGTGCCAGCAGCCCATTAGGCAACACAGATACGCAGTATTTT	CASSPLGNTDTQYF
TRBV7-2	-	-	TRBJ2-6	TGTGCCAGCAGCTTGACGGGTTCTGGGGCCAACGTCCTGACTTTC	CASSLTGSGANVLTF
TRBV15	-	-	TRBJ2-7	TGTGCCACCAGCAGGGCCGGCACAGAACCCTACGAGCAGTACTTC	CATSRAGTEPYEQYF
TRBV7-9	TRBD1	once	TRBJ1-1	TGTGCCAGCAGCCCCCCGGGACAGGGGGCCCCCGGCGCTTTCTTT	CASSPPGQGAPGAFF
TRBV28	-	once	TRBJ2-5	TGTGCCAGCAGTTTACGGGGTAACGGAGAAGAGACCCAGTACTTC	CASSLRGNGEETQYF
TRBV29-1	-	-	TRBJ1-1	TGCAGCGTTGAAGTCCGCACTGAAGCTTTCTTT	CSVEVRTEAFF
TRBV5-4	TRBD1	few	TRBJ1-4	TGTGCCAGCAGCCCCGGGACAGGGTCCGGAAAACTGTTTTTT	CASSPGTGSGKLFF
TRBV29-1	TRBD1	-	TRBJ1-1	TGCAGCGTAGAAGGACAGGGAATGGGCACTGAAGCTTTCTTT	CSVEGQGMGTEAFF
TRBV14	-	-	TRBJ2-7	TGTGCCAGCAGCCAAGAGACGGGAACGAGCTCCTACGAGCAGTACTTC	CASSQETGTSSYEQYF
TRBV6-1	TRBD2	-	TRBJ2-7	TGTGCCAGCACCCTGGGACTAGCGGGAACCTACGAGCAGTACTTC	CASTLGLAGTYEQYF
TRBV5-4	-	-	TRBJ1-4	TGTGCCAGCAGCTTGACCGAGAATGAAAAACTGTTTTTT	CASSLTENEKLFF
TRBV7-8	-	-	TRBJ2-1	TGTGCCAGCAGCTTAGTTGGGGGGACCTACAATGAGCAGTTCTTC	CASSLVGGTYNEQFF
TRBV27	-	-	TRBJ2-3	TGTGCCAGCAGTTTTGCCCCGCCGGGTCGGGATCGGCGGGGCGGTACGCAGTATTTT	CASSFAPPGRDRRGGTQYF
TRBV30	-	-	TRBJ1-2	TGTGCCTGGAGTGCCCAGTCTCACTATGGCTACACCTTC	CAWSAQSHYGYTF
TRBV7-3	TRBD2	once	TRBJ2-1	TGTGCCAGCAGCTTAGCGGGAGGGGGCCGCAATGAGCAGTTCTTC	CASSLAGGGRNEQFF
TRBV7-3	-	-	TRBJ2-1	TGTGCCAGCAGCCCCCAGAGCTACTACAATGAGCAGTTCTTC	CASSPQSYYNEQFF
TRBV28	-	few	TRBJ1-3	TGTGCCAGCAGCGGGGGGGGCGTCTCTGGAAACACCATATATTTT	CASSGGGVSGNTIYF
TRBV28	-	-	TRBJ1-5	TGTGCCAGCAGATACCCGGACAGACACTATCAAACCATCAATCAGCCCCAGCATTTT	CASRYPDRHYQTINQPQHF
TRBV6-5	-	-	TRBJ2-3	TGTGCCAGCAGGCTCCAGGCGGGCCGCACAGATACGCAGTATTTT	CASRLQAGRTDTQYF
TRBV28	TRBD1	-	TRBJ2-7	TGTGCCAGCAGAAGGACAGGGATTTTGTACGAGCAGTACTTC	CASRRTGILYEQYF
TRBV7-2	TRBD2	few	TRBJ2-5	TGTGCCAGCAGCTTAGAATTAGGAGGGAGGGCCGAGACCCAGTACTTC	CASSLELGGRAETQYF
TRBV7-2	TRBD1	-	TRBJ1-4	TGTGCCAGCAGCCCAAGACAGGGACGGGTTAGAGAAAAACTGTTTTTT	CASSPRQGRVREKLFF